The next 24 T cell receptor beta chains were all read from a single sample in a study of blood T cell repertoires in COVID-19. Profiling relied on immunoSEQ multiplex PCR, and the TCRdb table lists in-frame clones only, not all of them. This table has over 200,000 clones, 82% appearing once. Input material: PBMCs or T cells enriched from blood (not recorded which). All receptors derive from a man aged 35 to 55 who had recovered from COVID-19.

The chain carries TRBV7-3 and TRBJ2-5, with D tentatively TRBD2 (5 bases). Trimming removed 4 bases at V and 0 bases at J, with 9 bases between. This CDR3 has 14 amino acids. CDR1 SGHTA and CDR2 FQGTGA come from the germline V gene. CDR3 sequence reads: CASSSRGYQETQYF. As DNA, the CDR3 is TGTGCCAGCAGCTCCCGAGGGTACCAAGAGACCCAGTACTTC.

The V call is TRBV9, the J call TRBJ2-1; 8 bases align to TRBD2. The CDR3 is 17 residues long. The V segment lost 0 bases and the J segment 8 bases; nucleotides outside the gene matches: 13. Germline assignment: CDR1 SGDLS and CDR2 YYNGEE. This CDR3 is CASSVGLLSGSRDEQFF. The CDR3 DNA is TGTGCCAGCAGCGTAGGTTTGCTGAGCGGGAGTCGCGATGAGCAGTTCTTC.

The chain combines TRBV19 with TRBJ2-1; perhaps TRBD1 as D (5 bases). Between the trimmed V and J ends, which lost 6 bases and 6 bases, there was a span of 12 bases. Germline CDR1 LNHDA, CDR2 SQIVND (reference sequence). The CDR3 totals 13 residues. The chain's CDR3 is CASRTETVNEQFF. CDR3 nucleotide sequence: TGTGCCAGTAGGACAGAGACAGTCAATGAGCAGTTCTTC.

In its sample, this clone was seen a few times. The V call is TRBV7-8, the J call TRBJ2-7; TRBD1 might be the D (5 bases). The CDR3 extends over 12 amino acids. The germline CDR1 and CDR2 sequences are SGHVS and FQNEAQ. Deletions cut 6 bases from V and 0 bases from J, with 6 bases between. CDR3 sequence reads: CASSQGSYEQYF. The CDR3 nucleotides are TGTGCCAGCAGTCAGGGCTCCTACGAGCAGTACTTC.

This chain links TRBV5-1 with TRBJ2-3; 10 bases map to TRBD1. The V gene end was trimmed by 6 bases and the J gene end by 1 base; junction bases not matched to a gene: 5. Germline V gives CDR1 SGHRS, CDR2 YFSETQ. This CDR3 spans 15 amino acids. Here the CDR3 reads CASNLGTGGTDTQYF. CDR3 nucleotides: TGCGCCAGCAATCTCGGGACAGGGGGCACAGATACGCAGTATTTT.

CDR3 protein: CASSQEIRSYEQYF. CDR3 bases: TGCGCCAGCAGCCAAGAAATTCGGAGCTACGAGCAGTACTTC. This rearrangement joins TRBV4-3 to TRBJ2-7; D not certain. The ends were cut back, 0 bases at V and 3 bases at J, with 9 bases in the middle. Looked up from germline, CDR1 is LGHNA and CDR2 is YSLEER. The CDR3 spans 14 residues.

The V gene is TRBV9, the J gene TRBJ2-1; 9 bases line up with TRBD2. CDR1 and CDR2 from the germline V gene are SGDLS and YYNGEE. The V gene end was trimmed by 3 bases and the J gene end by 0 bases; junction bases not matched to a gene: 4. CDR3 length equals 16 residues. CDR3 nucleotide sequence: TGTGCCAGCAGCGCTAGCGGGGTGAGCTCCTACAATGAGCAGTTCTTC. Protein: CASSASGVSSYNEQFF.

The chain carries TRBV9 and TRBJ2-1; 7 bases map to TRBD1. With 4 bases clipped from V and 8 bases from J, the junction kept 18 bases outside the gene matches. Germline-derived CDR1 and CDR2 are SGDLS and YYNGEE. CDR3 size: 17 residues. CDR3 loop: CASSPRWDSGKRHEQFF. DNA of the CDR3: TGTGCCAGCAGCCCGAGATGGGACAGCGGAAAAAGGCATGAGCAGTTCTTC.

The genes are TRBV3-1 (or the pseudogene TRBV3-2) and TRBJ2-5; D may be TRBD1 (6 bases). Germline CDR1 LGHDT, CDR2 YNNKEL (reference sequence). Trimming removed 4 bases from V and 1 base from J, with 10 bases in between. CDR3 length equals 14 residues. DNA of the CDR3: TGTGCCAGCAGCCCCCGGGACACCCAAGAGACCCAGTACTTC. Its protein is CASSPRDTQETQYF.

Only one count was recorded for this clone. The chain recombines TRBV7-9 with TRBJ2-7, with a weak D call TRBD1 (5 bases). Deletions cut 5 bases from V and 0 bases from J, with 17 bases between. Germline V gene data show CDR1 as SEHNR and CDR2 as FQNEAQ (reference sequence). The CDR3 is 16 residues long. The CDR3 loop reads CASSPLGGRGSYEQYF. The CDR3 region has the DNA TGTGCCAGCAGCCCCCTCGGTGGAAGGGGCTCCTACGAGCAGTACTTC.

The chain uses TRBV29-1 and TRBJ2-3, with 7 bases fitting TRBD1. The CDR3 is 13 amino acids. V gave up 6 bases and J gave up 4 bases; unmatched junction bases: 7. Looked up from germline, CDR1 is SQVTM and CDR2 is ANQGSEA. In DNA form, the CDR3 reads TGCAGCGTCAAGCCGGGACAGCCAGATACGCAGTATTTT. Translated, it gives CSVKPGQPDTQYF.

The chain couples TRBV4-2 to TRBJ1-6, with 10 bases fitting TRBD1. Germline-derived CDR1 and CDR2 are LGHNA and YNFKEQ. The CDR3 contains 16 residues. V was pared by 1 base and J by 8 bases, with 5 bases of the junction left unmatched. CDR3 sequence (DNA): TGTGCCAGCAGCCAAGCGATCGGGACAGGGGATTCACCCCTCCACTTT. This sequence encodes CASSQAIGTGDSPLHF.

The chain has TRBV5-1 and TRBJ2-7; 10 bases fit TRBD2. The CDR3 spans 16 residues. Germline CDR1 is SGHRS and CDR2 is YFSETQ. After removal of 5 bases from V and 5 bases from J, the junction contained 13 bases not matched to a gene. The CDR3 spells CASSSGTSVEGDEQYF. CDR3 sequence (DNA): TGCGCCAGCAGTTCCGGGACTAGCGTTGAAGGCGACGAGCAGTACTTC.

The chain is built from TRBV28 and TRBJ1-4; the match to TRBD1 covers 9 bases. Per the germline V gene, CDR1 is MDHEN and CDR2 is SYDVKM. With V trimmed by 6 bases and J by 7 bases, 6 bases remained unmatched. The CDR3 spans 14 residues. CDR3 protein: CASRRQGEGEKLFF. CDR3 bases: TGTGCCAGCAGAAGACAGGGGGAGGGTGAAAAACTGTTTTTT.

This clone was detected once. CDR3 coding DNA: TGTGCCAGCAGCTTAATCTCCAGGCGGGAGGCCCACGAGCAGTACTTC. This translates into CASSLISRREAHEQYF. The rearrangement uses TRBV13 and TRBJ2-7, with TRBD2 matching over 8 bases. Looked up from germline, CDR1 is PRHDT and CDR2 is FYEKMQ (reference sequence). This CDR3 has 16 amino acids. The V gene end was trimmed by 2 bases and the J gene end by 5 bases; junction bases not matched to a gene: 11.

V usage is TRBV5-1 and J usage is TRBJ1-6, with a tentative D call TRBD1 (5 bases). In germline, CDR1 is SGHRS, CDR2 YFSETQ. The CDR3 contains 13 residues. Trimming shortened V by 7 bases and J by 7 bases, and 12 bases separated the two germline ends. The CDR3 is CASGTQVNSPLHF. The CDR3 DNA follows: TGCGCCAGCGGAACACAGGTGAATTCACCCCTCCACTTT.

This chain joins TRBV19 and TRBJ2-1, with D possibly TRBD1 on 6 matching bases. V lost 4 bases and J 0 bases, leaving 10 bases between the germline ends. The CDR3 sequence is 15 residues long. Germline CDR1 and CDR2: LNHDA and SQIVND (reference sequence). As DNA, the CDR3 is TGTGCCAGTAGTAAAACAGGGAGCTCCTACAATGAGCAGTTCTTC. Protein sequence: CASSKTGSSYNEQFF.

Regarding this clone: Germline and junction disagree at one end, which may indicate a read error. The J gene is TRBJ1-1, the V gene TRBV28; no clear D gene. This CDR3 has 12 residues. Germline-derived CDR1 and CDR2 are MDHEN and SYDVKM. CDR3 bases: TGTGCCAGCAGACGAGGCCAGAGGGAAGCTCTCTTT. It specifies CASRRGQREALF.

The rearrangement uses TRBV9 and TRBJ2-2, with 8 bases aligning to TRBD2. The length of the CDR3 is 16 residues. Germline CDR1 reads SGDLS; CDR2 reads YYNGEE. Trimming took 4 bases from V and 6 from J; bases not matched to a gene: 11. DNA for the CDR3: TGTGCCAGCAGCCCAAAGCGGGGGAATCTCGCCGGGGAGCTGTTTTTT. Amino acid sequence: CASSPKRGNLAGELFF.

The rearrangement joins TRBV6-4 to TRBJ1-6, with a tentative D call TRBD1 (6 bases). Germline V lookup: CDR1 MRHNA, CDR2 SNTAGT. The V and J ends lost 2 bases and 7 bases respectively, with 6 bases between them. CDR3 length: 13 amino acids. CDR3 nucleotides: TGTGCCAGCAGTGACACAGGGAATTCACCCCTCCACTTT. Translating it yields CASSDTGNSPLHF.

The V call is TRBV29-1, the J call TRBJ2-4; TRBD2 matches at 8 bases. This CDR3 is 12 amino acids long. Germline-derived CDR1 and CDR2 are SQVTM and ANQGSEA. J gave up 7 bases and V 7 bases, and 6 bases lay outside the gene matches. The CDR3 sequence: CSAGRGGNIQYF. The CDR3 region has the DNA TGCAGCGCCGGCCGGGGGGGGAACATTCAGTACTTC.

The gene calls are TRBV4-1 and TRBJ2-7; D ambiguous. The CDR3 spans 13 residues. V lost 3 bases, J lost 6 bases, and 12 bases lay in between. The germline CDR1 and CDR2 sequences are MGHRA and YSYEKL. The CDR3 nucleotides read TGCGCCAGCAGCCAGTTTCCAGACTCCGAGCAGTACTTC. Protein product: CASSQFPDSEQYF.

In its sample, this clone was seen a few times. The CDR3 sequence is CASRQFSNTGELFF. In DNA, the CDR3 is TGTGCCAGCAGACAGTTTTCGAACACCGGGGAGCTGTTTTTT. The chain couples TRBV25-1 to TRBJ2-2; D call uncertain. The CDR3 has 14 residues. Germline V gene lookup returns CDR1 MGHDK and CDR2 SYGVNS. Between the trimmed V and J ends, which lost 6 bases and 0 bases, there was a span of 8 bases.

The rearrangement links TRBV5-4 to TRBJ2-1; 9 positions agree with TRBD2. The ends lost 5 bases at V and 8 bases at J; junction bases unmatched: 8. CDR3 length: 14 residues. Germline V lookup: CDR1 SGHNT, CDR2 YYREEE (reference sequence). The CDR3 DNA reads TGTGCCAGCAGTCGCGGGGGGGCCGGCGATGAGCAGTTCTTC. It specifies CASSRGGAGDEQFF.